The T cell receptor beta chain under discussion was sequenced for a study of CD8+ T cells in alopecia areata. Study background: Percent of scalp involved defined treated patients' severity scores. General observations from the study: Lesional scalp exceeded normal scalp in clonality, especially in alopecia totalis/universalis.

As the sequencing template, cDNA was produced by extracting RNA and reverse transcribing it. Clones were sequenced by immunoSEQ multiplex PCR, and TCRdb holds only the in-frame ones, with some missing. The table has some 220,000 clones, more than 45% seen once. Germline-derived CDR1 and CDR2 are ENHRY and SYGVKD. V lost 0 bases and J 4 bases, leaving 6 bases between the germline ends. The CDR3 sequence is 13 residues long. The treatment: oral pan-JAK inhibitor, 5-10 mg twice daily. This clone was seen just once. The antigen is unknown. The V gene is TRBV10-3, the J gene TRBJ1-1, with a weak D call TRBD1 (5 bases). The material sequenced was CD4+ T cells sorted from blood, taken at week 4, from a patient treated with tofacitinib. The origin of this receptor is a human donor with alopecia areata. As DNA, the CDR3 is TGTGCCATCAGTGAGTCTGGGGCCACTGAAGCTTTCTTT. It yields the protein CAISESGATEAFF.